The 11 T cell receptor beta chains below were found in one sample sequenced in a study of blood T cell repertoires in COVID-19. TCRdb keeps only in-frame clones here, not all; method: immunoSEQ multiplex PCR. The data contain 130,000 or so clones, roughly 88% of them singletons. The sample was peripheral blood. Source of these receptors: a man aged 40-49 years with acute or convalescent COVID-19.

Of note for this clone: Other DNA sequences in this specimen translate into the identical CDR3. CDR3 nucleotide sequence: TGTGCCAGCTCACCTCAGGCCCTCTCTGGAAACACCATATATTTT. It codes for CASSPQALSGNTIYF. The rearrangement joins TRBV18 to TRBJ1-3; no firm D call. The CDR3 runs to 15 residues. Trimming cost V 3 bases and J 0 bases, with 9 bases left between them. CDR1 is KGHSH, CDR2 LQKENI, per germline.

CDR3 residues: CASNLGQMTQPQHF. As DNA, the CDR3 is TGTGCCAGCAATTTGGGGCAGATGACTCAGCCCCAGCATTTT. The V and J genes are TRBV2 and TRBJ1-5, with D perhaps TRBD1 (5 bases). CDR1 and CDR2 (germline): SNHLY, FYNNEI. V shed 7 bases and J shed 6 bases, with 16 bases lying between them. The CDR3 contains 14 residues.

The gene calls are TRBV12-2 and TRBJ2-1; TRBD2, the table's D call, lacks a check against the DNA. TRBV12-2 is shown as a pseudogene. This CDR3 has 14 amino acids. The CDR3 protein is CASSSLAAYNEQFF. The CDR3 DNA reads TGTGCAAGTTCGTCTCTAGCGGCTTACAATGAGCAGTTCTTC.

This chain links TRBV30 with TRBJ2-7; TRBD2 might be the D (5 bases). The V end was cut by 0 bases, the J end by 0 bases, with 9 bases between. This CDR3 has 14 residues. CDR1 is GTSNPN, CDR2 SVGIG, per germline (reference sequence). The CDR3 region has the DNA TGTGCCTGGAGTGTACGGGGATACTCCTACGAGCAGTACTTC. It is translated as CAWSVRGYSYEQYF.

The CDR3 is CASRKREYEEQYF. CDR3 DNA sequence: TGTGCCAGCAGAAAGCGGGAGTATGAAGAGCAGTACTTC. V and J are TRBV27 and TRBJ2-7, with 8 bases identical to TRBD2. V shed 6 bases and J 7 bases; nucleotides not matched to a gene: 8. Germline V gene data show CDR1 as MNHEY and CDR2 as SMNVEV (reference sequence). This CDR3 spans 13 amino acids.

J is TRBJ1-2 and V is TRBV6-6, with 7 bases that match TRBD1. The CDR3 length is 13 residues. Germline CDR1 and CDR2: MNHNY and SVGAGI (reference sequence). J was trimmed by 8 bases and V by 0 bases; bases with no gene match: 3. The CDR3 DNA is TGTGCCAGCAGTTACTCACAGGGGAACGGCTACACCTTC. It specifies CASSYSQGNGYTF.

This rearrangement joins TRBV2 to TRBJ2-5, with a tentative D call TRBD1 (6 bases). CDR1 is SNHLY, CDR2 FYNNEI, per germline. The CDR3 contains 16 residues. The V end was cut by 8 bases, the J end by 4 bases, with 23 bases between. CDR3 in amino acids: CASHTLGTGIGETQYF. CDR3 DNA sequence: TGTGCCAGCCATACCCTAGGAACAGGGATAGGAGAGACCCAGTACTTC.

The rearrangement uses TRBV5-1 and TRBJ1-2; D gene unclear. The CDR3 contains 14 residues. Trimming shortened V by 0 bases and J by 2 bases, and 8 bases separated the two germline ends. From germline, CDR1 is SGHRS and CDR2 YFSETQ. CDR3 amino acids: CASSLGDTNYGYTF. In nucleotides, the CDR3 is TGCGCCAGCAGCTTGGGTGACACCAACTATGGCTACACCTTC.

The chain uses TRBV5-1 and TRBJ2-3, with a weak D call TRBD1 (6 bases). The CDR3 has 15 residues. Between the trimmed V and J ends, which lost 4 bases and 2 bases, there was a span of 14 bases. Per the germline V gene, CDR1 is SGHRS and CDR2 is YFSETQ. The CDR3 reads CASSPEDRATDTQYF. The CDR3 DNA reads TGCGCCAGCAGCCCCGAGGACAGAGCCACAGATACGCAGTATTTT.

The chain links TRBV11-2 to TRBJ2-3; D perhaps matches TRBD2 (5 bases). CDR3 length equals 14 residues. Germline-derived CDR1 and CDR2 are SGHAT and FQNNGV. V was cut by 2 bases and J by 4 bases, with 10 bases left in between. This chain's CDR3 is CASSLNYGADTQYF. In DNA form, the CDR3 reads TGTGCCAGCAGCTTAAACTACGGGGCAGATACGCAGTATTTT. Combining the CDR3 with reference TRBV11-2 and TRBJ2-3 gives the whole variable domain EAGVAQSPRYKIIEKRQSVAFWCNPISGHATLYWYQQILGQGPKLLIQFQNNGVVDDSQLPKDRFSAERLKGVDSTLKIQPAKLEDSAVYLCASSLNYGADTQYFGPGTRLTVL.

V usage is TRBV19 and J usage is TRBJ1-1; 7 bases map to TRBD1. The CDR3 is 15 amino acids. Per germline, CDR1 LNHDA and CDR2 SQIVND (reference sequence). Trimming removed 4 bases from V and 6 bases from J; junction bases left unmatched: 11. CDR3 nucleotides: TGTGCCAGTAGTACGGGGACAGCTTCAGACTCTGAAGCTTTCTTT. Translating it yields CASSTGTASDSEAFF.